This T cell receptor (beta chain) was recorded in a study of control samples from healthy donors and cancer patients (dated by TCRdb to the early 2020s). In regard to this clone: Its specific antigen is unknown. Base qualities are not recorded, but no much larger clone differs from it by a single base.

The junction shows trimming of 7 bases on V and 2 bases on J, plus 10 bases between the germline ends. From the germline V gene, CDR1 is ENHRY and CDR2 is SYGVKD. The CDR3 starts with the cysteine, ends with the phenylalanine, and has 13 residues. CDR3 DNA only is kept here, 39 bases in frame from base 1. Library preparation employed the immunoSEQ multiplex PCR assay. Entries here come from immuneACCESS through TCRdb and include only in-frame sequences with V and J called. Some clones fail to appear in such tables; in the studies checked, an unresolved V gene covers under half of the shortfall, and the cause of the remainder is unknown. The sample yields around 120,000 clones; 93% were counted once. The ten biggest clones cover less than 3.5% of the sample.

Recombination connected TRBV10-3 to TRBJ2-3; TRBD2 is possibly the D segment (6 matching bases). The sequenced sample consisted of blood. This receptor was obtained from a man in his thirties or forties in good health. CDR3 protein: CAIKGTDTDTQYF. The nucleotide sequence reads TGTGCCATCAAAGGGACTGACACAGATACGCAGTATTTT.